This T cell receptor (beta chain) was profiled in a study of T cell repertoires in ileal Crohn's disease. Study in general: About half received postoperative treatment, approximately 12 with thiopurines and approximately 19 anti-TNF.

Points from the study as a whole: All patients with clonality above 26.8% had endoscopic recurrence.

Points on this clone: Its antigen is as yet unknown.

Each sample's TCRB immunosequencing used 450 to 550 nanograms of biopsy DNA. Here immunoSEQ multiplex PCR was the method, and the copy in TCRdb shows in-frame clones only, minus some. The profile shows some 28,000 clones, around 80% of them singletons. The origin of this receptor is an adult with Crohn's disease. Sequencing used ileal tissue.

CDR3 sequence reads: CASSPSEPAKLNYGYTF. Here the CDR3 DNA reads TGTGCCAGCAGCCCCAGTGAACCAGCGAAACTAAACTATGGCTACACCTTC. This chain connects TRBV7-9 to TRBJ1-2, with D unresolved. The CDR3 loop spans 17 amino acids. V dropped 5 bases and J dropped 2 bases, with 21 bases sitting between them. The V gene's germline CDR1 is SEHNR and CDR2 FQNEAQ (reference sequence).